A selection of T cell receptor beta chains follows, all from one sample in a study of graft-versus-host responses after intestinal transplantation. This table comes from immunoSEQ multiplex PCR, and its TCRdb copy is limited to in-frame clones, with some not included. The data contain more than 95,000 clones, about nine tenths of them singletons. Their recognized antigens are unknown. The material was unstimulated CD4+ T cells sorted from spleen or lymph node cells, obtained before intestinal transplant. These receptors were taken from a human donor who received an intestinal transplant. Each CDR3 is given with its conserved first and last residue. D genes are given only for firm matches. Only part of the rows carry a size: once, few, many, or a class if the clone is expanded.

j_call clone_size v_call d_call cdr3_nt cdr3_aa
TRBJ1-5 few TRBV5-6 TRBD1 TGTGCCAGCGGATCGGACAGGCGGGCTGGCAATCAGCCCCAGCATTTT CASGSDRRAGNQPQHF
TRBJ2-7 . TRBV30 TRBD2 TGTGCCGGTGCTCGGGGGGGCGAGCAGTACTTC CAGARGGEQYF
TRBJ1-1 . TRBV6-5 . TGTGCCAGCAGTCAACCCGGGGGGTCGCGAACTGAAGCTTTCTTT CASSQPGGSRTEAFF
TRBJ1-6 . TRBV7-8 TRBD1 TGTGCCAGCAGGACCGGGACAGGGACGACACCCCTCCACTTT CASRTGTGTTPLHF
TRBJ1-2 . TRBV4-3 . TGCGCCAGCAGCCAAGGTCTCTCTTTTAACTATGGCTACACCTTC CASSQGLSFNYGYTF
TRBJ2-7 . TRBV27 TRBD1 TGTGCCAGCAGGGACAGGGGGTCACCTACCTCCTACGAGCAGTACTTC CASRDRGSPTSYEQYF
TRBJ1-1 . TRBV28 . TGTGCCAGCAGTCCCGGGACACCTCGCCCGAACACTGAAGCTTTCTTT CASSPGTPRPNTEAFF
TRBJ1-5 . TRBV11-2 . TGTGCCAGCAGCTTAGGCAGGGGCCGCCCCATTGGCAATCAGCCCCAGCATTTT CASSLGRGRPIGNQPQHF
TRBJ1-4 once TRBV6-5 . TGTGCCAGCAGTGTAACCGTGCCTGGAGGACTGTTTTTT CASSVTVPGGLFF
TRBJ1-2 . TRBV6-6 TRBD1 TGTGCCAGCAGTTCGCAGGGGGAACGGGGCTACACCTTC CASSSQGERGYTF
TRBJ2-7 . TRBV28 TRBD1 TGTGCCAGCAGTGGTTGGACAGGGGAGGAGGAGTACTTC CASSGWTGEEEYF
TRBJ1-2 . TRBV19 . TGTGCCAGTAGGGACAATAACTATGGCTACACCTTC CASRDNNYGYTF
TRBJ1-2 . TRBV6-1 . TGTGCCAGCAGTGAAGCAGGGGCCTATGGCTACGCCTTC CASSEAGAYGYAF
TRBJ2-2 . TRBV7-9 . TGTGCCAGCGGGCCTCTGGCGAACACCGGGGAGCTGTTTTTT CASGPLANTGELFF
TRBJ1-1 few TRBV5-1 . TGCGCCAGCCGTCGGGACTCATCGAACACTGAAGCTTTCTTT CASRRDSSNTEAFF
TRBJ2-5 . TRBV5-6 . TGTGCCAGCAGCTTGCATCCAGGGGACGAGACCCAGTACTTC CASSLHPGDETQYF
TRBJ2-2 . TRBV2 . TGTGCCAGTGCTTTAGCGGTGCAGAACACCGGGGAGCTGTTTTTT CASALAVQNTGELFF
TRBJ1-1 . TRBV30 TRBD1 TGTGCCTGGAGCCACACAGGGGGCGGCACTGAAGCTTTCTTT CAWSHTGGGTEAFF
TRBJ1-1 . TRBV6-6 . TGTGCCAGCACCTTGGGGGGGGTAACTGAAGCTTTCTTT CASTLGGVTEAFF
TRBJ2-4 . TRBV2 . TGTGCCAGCAGTGAAAACAGGGTAAACATTCAGTACTTC CASSENRVNIQYF
TRBJ2-3 . TRBV5-1 . TGCGCCAGCAGCTTCAGCGCAGATACGCAGTATTTT CASSFSADTQYF
TRBJ1-1 once TRBV27 . TGTGCCAGCAGTTGGCAGGTGAACACTGAAGCTTTCTTT CASSWQVNTEAFF
TRBJ2-7 . TRBV27 TRBD2 TGTGCCAGCAGTAGGACTAGCGGTACCTCCTACGAGCAGTACTTC CASSRTSGTSYEQYF
TRBJ2-7 . TRBV18 . TGTGCCAGCTCACCGAGGAGCGGATACGAGCAGTACTTC CASSPRSGYEQYF
TRBJ2-1 once TRBV15 . TGTGCCACCGAGAGAGGGGGGGCTAGCGGCAATGAGCAGTTCTTC CATERGGASGNEQFF
TRBJ1-1 . TRBV7-2 . TGTGCCAGCAGCTTACCTACAGGGAAGTACACTGAAGCTTTCTTT CASSLPTGKYTEAFF
TRBJ1-1 . TRBV18 . TGTGCCAGCTCTCCCGACAGCCTTATGAACACTGAAGCTTTCTTT CASSPDSLMNTEAFF
TRBJ2-7 . TRBV30 TRBD1 TGTGCCTGGACGGGACAGGGGGCGCAAGAGCAGTACTTC CAWTGQGAQEQYF
TRBJ2-1 . TRBV7-6 TRBD2 TGTGCCAGCAGCTTAGTTCTAGCGGGAGGGGGTGGAGGCAATGAGCAGTTCTTC CASSLVLAGGGGGNEQFF
TRBJ1-5 . TRBV10-3 TRBD1 TGTGCCATCAGCCGACAGGGCACTCAGCCCCAGCATTTT CAISRQGTQPQHF
TRBJ2-5 . TRBV2 TRBD2 TGTGCCAGCCTTGGGGCGGGAGTGCGGGTAGAGACCCAGTACTTC CASLGAGVRVETQYF
TRBJ1-3 . TRBV5-4 . TGTGCCAGCAGCTTGGAGCCCGGACAAATTCCGGACACCATATATTTT CASSLEPGQIPDTIYF
TRBJ2-6 . TRBV9 TRBD1 TGTGCCAGCAGCCTCGGACAGGCCCTATCTGGGGCCAACGTCCTGACTTTC CASSLGQALSGANVLTF
TRBJ1-3 once TRBV30 . TGTGCCTGGAGTCGGCCCTTCCCGGAGTATGGAAACACCATATATTTT CAWSRPFPEYGNTIYF
TRBJ1-2 . TRBV18 . TGTGCCAGCTCACCATCTAAAAGCAGGGGATTGGTGGACTATGGCTACACCTTC CASSPSKSRGLVDYGYTF
TRBJ1-4 . TRBV19 . TGTGCCAGTAGTACTTCTTCAGGGTACGCGCCAACTAATGAAAAACTGTTTTTT CASSTSSGYAPTNEKLFF
TRBJ1-5 . TRBV6-6 TRBD1 TGTGCCAGCAGTTACGGGACAGAGAATCAGCCCCAGCATTTT CASSYGTENQPQHF
TRBJ1-1 . TRBV19 . TGTGCCAGTAGTATATCAGTATTGGAGACTGAAGCTTTCTTT CASSISVLETEAFF
TRBJ2-7 . TRBV9 . TGTGCCAGCAGCGTAGCTTCTAGTTCTTTGTACGAGCAGTACTTC CASSVASSSLYEQYF
TRBJ1-5 . TRBV19 TRBD1 TGTGCCAGTAGTCCTACAGGGGGCGGAAGGCAGCCCCAGCATTTT CASSPTGGGRQPQHF
TRBJ2-1 . TRBV7-2 TRBD2 TGTGCCAGCAGCTTATTAGGGACTAGCGGGAGACGACCCTACAATGAGCAGTTCTTC CASSLLGTSGRRPYNEQFF
TRBJ2-1 . TRBV6-5 . TGTGCCAGCGGAGACAATGAGCAGTTCTTC CASGDNEQFF
TRBJ1-1 . TRBV11-2 . TGTGCCAGCAGCTTAGAACCTAGGAACACTGAAGCTTTCTTT CASSLEPRNTEAFF
TRBJ1-5 . TRBV7-2 . TGTGCCAGCAGCTTCGGGGGGACGGGCAATCAGCCCCAGCATTTT CASSFGGTGNQPQHF
TRBJ2-1 . TRBV5-1 TRBD2 TGCGCCAGCAGTTGGACTAGCGGAGTCTACAATGAGCAGTTCTTC CASSWTSGVYNEQFF
TRBJ2-5 . TRBV11-3 . TGTGCCAGCAGCTTAGGTAACCAAGAGACCCAGTACTTC CASSLGNQETQYF